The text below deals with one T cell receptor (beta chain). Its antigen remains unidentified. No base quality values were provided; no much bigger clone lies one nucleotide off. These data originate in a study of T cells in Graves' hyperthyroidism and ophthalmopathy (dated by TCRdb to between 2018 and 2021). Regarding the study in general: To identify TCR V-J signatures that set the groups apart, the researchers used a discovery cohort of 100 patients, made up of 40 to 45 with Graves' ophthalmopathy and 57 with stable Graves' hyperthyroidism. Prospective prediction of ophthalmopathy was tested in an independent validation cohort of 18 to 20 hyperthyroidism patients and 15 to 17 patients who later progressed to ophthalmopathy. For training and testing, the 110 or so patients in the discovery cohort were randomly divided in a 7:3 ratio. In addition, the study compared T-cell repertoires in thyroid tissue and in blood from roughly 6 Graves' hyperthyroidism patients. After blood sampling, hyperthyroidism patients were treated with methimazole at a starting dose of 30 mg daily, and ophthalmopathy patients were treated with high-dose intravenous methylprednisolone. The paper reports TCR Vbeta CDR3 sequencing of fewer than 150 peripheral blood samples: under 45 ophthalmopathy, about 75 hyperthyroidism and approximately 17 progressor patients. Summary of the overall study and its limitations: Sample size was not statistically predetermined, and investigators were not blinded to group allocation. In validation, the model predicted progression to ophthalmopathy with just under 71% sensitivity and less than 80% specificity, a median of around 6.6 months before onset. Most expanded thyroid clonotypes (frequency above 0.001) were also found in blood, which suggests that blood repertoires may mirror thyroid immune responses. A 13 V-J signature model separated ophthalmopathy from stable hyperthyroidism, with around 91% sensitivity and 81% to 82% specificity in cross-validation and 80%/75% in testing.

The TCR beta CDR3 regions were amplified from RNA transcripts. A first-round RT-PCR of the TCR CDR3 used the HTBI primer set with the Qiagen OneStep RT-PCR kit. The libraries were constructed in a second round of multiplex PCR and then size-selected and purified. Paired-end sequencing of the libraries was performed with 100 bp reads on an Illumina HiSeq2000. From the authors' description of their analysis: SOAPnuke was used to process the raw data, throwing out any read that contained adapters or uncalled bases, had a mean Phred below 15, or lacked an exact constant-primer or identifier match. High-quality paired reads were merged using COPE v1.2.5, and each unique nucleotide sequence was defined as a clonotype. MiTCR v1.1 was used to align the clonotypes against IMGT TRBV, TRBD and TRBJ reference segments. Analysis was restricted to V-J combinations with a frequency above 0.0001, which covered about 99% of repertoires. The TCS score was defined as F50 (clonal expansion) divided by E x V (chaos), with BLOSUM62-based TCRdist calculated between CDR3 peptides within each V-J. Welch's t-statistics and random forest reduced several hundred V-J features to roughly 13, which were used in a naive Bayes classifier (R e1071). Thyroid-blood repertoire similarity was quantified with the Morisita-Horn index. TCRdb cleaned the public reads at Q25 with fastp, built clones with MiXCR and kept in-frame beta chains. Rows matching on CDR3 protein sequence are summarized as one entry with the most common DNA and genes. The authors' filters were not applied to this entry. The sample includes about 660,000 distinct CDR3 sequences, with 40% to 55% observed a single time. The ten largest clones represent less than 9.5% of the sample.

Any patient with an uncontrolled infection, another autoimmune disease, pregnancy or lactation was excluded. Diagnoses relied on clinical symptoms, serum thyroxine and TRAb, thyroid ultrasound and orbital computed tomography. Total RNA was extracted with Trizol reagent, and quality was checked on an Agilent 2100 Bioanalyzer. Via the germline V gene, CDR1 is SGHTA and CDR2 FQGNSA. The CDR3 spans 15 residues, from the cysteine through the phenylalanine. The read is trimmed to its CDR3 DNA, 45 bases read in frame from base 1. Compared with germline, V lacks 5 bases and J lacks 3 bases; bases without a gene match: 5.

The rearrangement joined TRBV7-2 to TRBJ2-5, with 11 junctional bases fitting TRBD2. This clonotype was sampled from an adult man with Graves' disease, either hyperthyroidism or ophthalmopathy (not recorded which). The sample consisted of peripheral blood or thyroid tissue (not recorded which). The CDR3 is CASSTSGRREETQYF. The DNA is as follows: TGTGCCAGCAGCACTAGCGGGAGAAGGGAAGAGACCCAGTACTTC.